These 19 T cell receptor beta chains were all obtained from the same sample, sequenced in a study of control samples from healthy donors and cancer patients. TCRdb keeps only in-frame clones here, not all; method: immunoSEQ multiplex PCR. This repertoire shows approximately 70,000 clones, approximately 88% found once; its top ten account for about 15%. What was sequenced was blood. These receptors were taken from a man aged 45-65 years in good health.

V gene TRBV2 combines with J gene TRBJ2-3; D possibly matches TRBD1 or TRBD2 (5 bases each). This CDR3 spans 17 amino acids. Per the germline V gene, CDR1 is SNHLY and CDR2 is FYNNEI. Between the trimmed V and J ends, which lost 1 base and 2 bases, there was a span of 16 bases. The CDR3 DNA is TGTGCCAGCAGTGAAGGGTTGTCAACGGGGACCACAGATACGCAGTATTTT. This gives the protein CASSEGLSTGTTDTQYF.

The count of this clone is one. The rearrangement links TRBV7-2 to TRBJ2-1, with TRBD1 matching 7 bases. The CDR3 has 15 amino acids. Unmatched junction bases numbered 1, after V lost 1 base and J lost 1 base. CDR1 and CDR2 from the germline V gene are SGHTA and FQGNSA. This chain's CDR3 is CASSLDRGSYNEQFF. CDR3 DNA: TGTGCCAGCAGCTTAGACAGGGGTTCCTACAATGAGCAGTTCTTC.

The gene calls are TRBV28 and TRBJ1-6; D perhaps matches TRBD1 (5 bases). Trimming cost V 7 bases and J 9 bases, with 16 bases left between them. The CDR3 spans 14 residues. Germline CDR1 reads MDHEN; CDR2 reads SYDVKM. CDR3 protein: CASTWGWGSSPLHF. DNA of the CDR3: TGTGCCAGCACCTGGGGCTGGGGGAGTTCACCCCTCCACTTT.

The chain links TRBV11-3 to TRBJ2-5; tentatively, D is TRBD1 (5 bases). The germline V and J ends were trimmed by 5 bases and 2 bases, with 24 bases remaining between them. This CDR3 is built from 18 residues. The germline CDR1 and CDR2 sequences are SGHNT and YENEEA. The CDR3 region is CASSGHRSPQDRQETQYF. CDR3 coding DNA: TGTGCCAGCAGCGGACACAGGTCCCCCCAGGATAGACAAGAGACCCAGTACTTC.

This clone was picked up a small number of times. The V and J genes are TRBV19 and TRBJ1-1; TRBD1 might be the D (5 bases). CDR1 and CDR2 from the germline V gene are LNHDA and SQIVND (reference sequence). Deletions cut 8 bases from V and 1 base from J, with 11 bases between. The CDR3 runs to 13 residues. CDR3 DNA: TGTGCCAGTGGGACTTGGGGGAACACTGAAGCTTTCTTT. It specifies CASGTWGNTEAFF.

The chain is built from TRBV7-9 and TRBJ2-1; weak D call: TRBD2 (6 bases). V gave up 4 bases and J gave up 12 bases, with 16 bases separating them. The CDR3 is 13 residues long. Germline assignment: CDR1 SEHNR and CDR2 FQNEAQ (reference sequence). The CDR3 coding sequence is TGTGCCAGCAGCTCTAGGACGGGACTTTCGCAGTTCTTC. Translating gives CASSSRTGLSQFF.

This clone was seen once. Here the CDR3 DNA reads TGTGCCAGCAGCCCGGATGGGGCCCCCACTGAAGCTTTCTTT. Amino acid sequence: CASSPDGAPTEAFF. The chain recombines TRBV7-2 with TRBJ1-1, with a tentative D call TRBD1 (5 bases). Germline loops: CDR1 SGHTA, CDR2 FQGNSA. Trimming took off 5 bases at V and 4 bases at J, with 14 bases between the two ends. The CDR3 length is 14 residues.

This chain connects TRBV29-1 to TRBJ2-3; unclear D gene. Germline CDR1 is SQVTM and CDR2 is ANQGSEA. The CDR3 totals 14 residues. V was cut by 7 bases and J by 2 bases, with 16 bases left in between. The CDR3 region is CSADGLQNTDTQYF. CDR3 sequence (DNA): TGCAGCGCCGACGGCCTCCAGAACACAGATACGCAGTATTTT.

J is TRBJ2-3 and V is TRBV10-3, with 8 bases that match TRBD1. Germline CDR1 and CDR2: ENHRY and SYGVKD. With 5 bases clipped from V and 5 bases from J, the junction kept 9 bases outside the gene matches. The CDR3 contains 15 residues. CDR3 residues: CAISPVGRGRDTQYF. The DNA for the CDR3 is TGTGCCATCAGTCCAGTGGGCAGGGGGCGAGATACGCAGTATTTT.

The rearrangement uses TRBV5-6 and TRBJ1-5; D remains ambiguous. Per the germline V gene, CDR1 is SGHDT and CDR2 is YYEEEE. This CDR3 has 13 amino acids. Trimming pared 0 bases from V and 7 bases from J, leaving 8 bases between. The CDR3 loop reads CASSLADGQPQHF. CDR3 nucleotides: TGTGCCAGCAGCTTGGCCGATGGACAGCCCCAGCATTTT.

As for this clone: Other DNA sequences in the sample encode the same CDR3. This CDR3 is CAWSGGGETQYF. The CDR3 coding sequence is TGTGCCTGGAGTGGGGGAGGAGAGACCCAGTACTTC. V usage is TRBV30 and J usage is TRBJ2-5; perhaps TRBD2 as D (6 bases). Trimming shortened V by 1 base and J by 4 bases, and 7 bases separated the two germline ends. The CDR3 covers 12 residues. CDR1 and CDR2 (germline): GTSNPN, SVGIG (reference sequence).

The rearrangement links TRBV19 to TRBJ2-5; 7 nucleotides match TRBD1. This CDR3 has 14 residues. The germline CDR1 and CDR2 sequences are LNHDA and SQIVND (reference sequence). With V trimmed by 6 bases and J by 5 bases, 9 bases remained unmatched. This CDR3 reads CASRRQGDSETQYF. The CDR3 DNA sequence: TGTGCCAGTAGACGACAGGGAGATTCGGAGACCCAGTACTTC.

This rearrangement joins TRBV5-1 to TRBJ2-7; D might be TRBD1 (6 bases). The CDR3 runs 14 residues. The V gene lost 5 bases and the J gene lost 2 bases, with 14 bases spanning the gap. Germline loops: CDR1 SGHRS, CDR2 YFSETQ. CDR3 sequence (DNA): TGCGCCAGCAGTCCCCTCCGGGACACCTACGAGCAGTACTTC. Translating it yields CASSPLRDTYEQYF.

The DNA for the CDR3 is TGTGCCTGGAGTTCCTCCCCTTCGGATTCACCCCTCCACTTT. It specifies CAWSSSPSDSPLHF. The chain uses TRBV30 and TRBJ1-6; no firm D call. The CDR3 covers 14 residues. Germline lookup yields CDR1 GTSNPN and CDR2 SVGIG (reference sequence). V was trimmed by 2 bases and J by 8 bases, leaving 13 bases between them.

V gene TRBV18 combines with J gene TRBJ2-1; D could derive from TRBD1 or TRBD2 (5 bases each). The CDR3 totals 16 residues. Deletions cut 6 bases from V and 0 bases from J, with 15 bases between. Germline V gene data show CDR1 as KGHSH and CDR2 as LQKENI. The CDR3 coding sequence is TGTGCCAGCTCCCAGATGAAGGGGAGCTCCTACAATGAGCAGTTCTTC. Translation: CASSQMKGSSYNEQFF.

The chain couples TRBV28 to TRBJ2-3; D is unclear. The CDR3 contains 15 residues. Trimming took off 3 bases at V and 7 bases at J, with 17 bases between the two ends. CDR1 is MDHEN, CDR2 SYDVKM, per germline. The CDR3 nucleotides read TGTGCCAGCAGTTTTGCAGGTCTTTTGAGGAATACGCAGTATTTT. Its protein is CASSFAGLLRNTQYF.

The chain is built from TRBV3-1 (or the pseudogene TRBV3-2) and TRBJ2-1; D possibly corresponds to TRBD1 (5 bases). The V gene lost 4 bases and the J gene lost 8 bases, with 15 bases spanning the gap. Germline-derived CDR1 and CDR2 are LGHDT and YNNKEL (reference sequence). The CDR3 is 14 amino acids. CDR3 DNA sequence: TGTGCCAGCAGCCCCTATCAGGGAATCCATGAGCAGTTCTTC. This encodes CASSPYQGIHEQFF.

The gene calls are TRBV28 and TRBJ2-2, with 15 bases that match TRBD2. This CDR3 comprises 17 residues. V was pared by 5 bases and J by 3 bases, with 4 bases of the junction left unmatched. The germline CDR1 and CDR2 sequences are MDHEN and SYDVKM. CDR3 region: CASSPRTSGRDTGELFF. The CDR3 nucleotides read TGTGCCAGCAGTCCTCGGACTAGCGGGAGGGACACCGGGGAGCTGTTTTTT.

The CDR3 DNA reads as TGTGCCAGCAGAGACAGGGGGAGATGGGAGACCCAGTACTTC. It encodes CASRDRGRWETQYF. The V and J genes are TRBV6-5 and TRBJ2-5; 9 bases align to TRBD1. The ends lost 6 bases at V and 5 bases at J; junction bases unmatched: 7. Germline V gives CDR1 MNHEY, CDR2 SVGAGI. There are 14 residues in the CDR3.